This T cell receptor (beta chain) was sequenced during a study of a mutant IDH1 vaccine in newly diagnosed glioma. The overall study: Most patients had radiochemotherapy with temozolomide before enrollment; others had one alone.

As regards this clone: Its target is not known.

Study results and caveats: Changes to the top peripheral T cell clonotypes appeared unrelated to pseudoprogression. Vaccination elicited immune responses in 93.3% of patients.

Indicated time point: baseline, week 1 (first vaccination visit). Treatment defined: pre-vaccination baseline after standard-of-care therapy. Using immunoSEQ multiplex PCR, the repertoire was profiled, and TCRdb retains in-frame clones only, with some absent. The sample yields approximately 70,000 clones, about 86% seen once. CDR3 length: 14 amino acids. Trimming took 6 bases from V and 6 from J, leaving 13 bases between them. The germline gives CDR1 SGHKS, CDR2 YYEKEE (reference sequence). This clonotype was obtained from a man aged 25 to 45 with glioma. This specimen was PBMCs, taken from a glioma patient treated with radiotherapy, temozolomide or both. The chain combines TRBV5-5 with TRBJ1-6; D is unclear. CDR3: CASTGWITNSPLHF. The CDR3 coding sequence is TGTGCCAGCACTGGGTGGATCACTAATTCACCCCTCCACTTT.